This T cell receptor (beta chain) is drawn from a study of identical twins. This CDR3 contains 18 residues. J gave up 2 bases and V 4 bases, and 10 bases lay outside the gene matches. TCRdb itself ran the 5' RACE reads through MiXCR, one entry per CDR3 protein. The data contain 750,000 to 950,000 distinct CDR3 sequences, over 9% of them singletons. As regards this clonotype: The antigen remains undetermined.

Whole-study findings and limits: Out-of-frame TCR alpha sharing observed in monozygotic twins exceeded model estimates. There were fewer insertions in abundant cord blood beta clonotypes, but memory repertoires showed no such pattern. Invariant MAIT and iNKT cells may have partly biased zero-insertion analyses.

The data were also submitted as part of a second study, on yellow fever vaccine responses in identical twins.

The sequence came from a woman between 18 and 29 years old in good health. The sequenced sample was PBMCs. This chain links TRBV12-3 or TRBV12-4 with TRBJ2-3, with TRBD2 matching 12 bases. In DNA form, the CDR3 reads TGTGCCAGCAGTTCGGCCCACGGACTAGCGGGGCACACAGATACGCAGTATTTT. It codes for CASSSAHGLAGHTDTQYF.